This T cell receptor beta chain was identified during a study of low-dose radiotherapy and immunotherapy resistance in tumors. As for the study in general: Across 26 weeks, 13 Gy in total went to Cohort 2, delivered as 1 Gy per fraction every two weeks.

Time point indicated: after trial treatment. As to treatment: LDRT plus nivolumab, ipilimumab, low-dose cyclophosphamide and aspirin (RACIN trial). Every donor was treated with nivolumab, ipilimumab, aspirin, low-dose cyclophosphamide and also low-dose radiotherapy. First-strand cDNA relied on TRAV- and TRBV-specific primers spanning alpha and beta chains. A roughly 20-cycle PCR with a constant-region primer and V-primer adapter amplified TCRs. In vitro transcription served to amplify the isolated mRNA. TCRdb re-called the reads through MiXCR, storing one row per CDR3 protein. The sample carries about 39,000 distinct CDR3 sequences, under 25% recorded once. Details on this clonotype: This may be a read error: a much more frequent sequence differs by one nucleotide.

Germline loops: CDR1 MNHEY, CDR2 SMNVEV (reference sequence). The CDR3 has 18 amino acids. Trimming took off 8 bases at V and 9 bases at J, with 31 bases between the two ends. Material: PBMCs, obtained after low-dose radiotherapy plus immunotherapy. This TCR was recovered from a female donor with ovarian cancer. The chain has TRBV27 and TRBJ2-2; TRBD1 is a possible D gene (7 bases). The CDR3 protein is CASQVGGGTMTGWRELFF. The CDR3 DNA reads TGTGCCAGCCAAGTTGGGGGCGGGACAATGACAGGGTGGAGGGAGCTGTTTTTT.